This is a list of T cell receptor beta chains from one sample in a study of shared clonotypes between healthy human individuals. Sequenced by immunoSEQ multiplex PCR; TCRdb stores in-frame clones only, minus some. The sample carries approximately 840,000 clones, around 96% recorded once. The sample consisted of naive CD8+ T cells sorted from blood. These receptor sequences come from a man between 25 and 39 years old in good health. Each CDR3 is given with its conserved first and last residue. The order of the fields is clone size, CDR3 length, V gene, CDR3 protein. Not all rows give a size; the values are once, few, many and, for expanded clones, a class.

abundance: .; len: 17; v_gene: TRBV14; CDR3aa: CASSQDGGKQGRTEAFF
abundance: .; len: 14; v_gene: TRBV5-8; CDR3aa: CASSLRGTNQPQHF
abundance: .; len: 16; v_gene: TRBV7-9; CDR3aa: CASSPRLAGDTGELFF
abundance: .; len: 12; v_gene: TRBV6-1; CDR3aa: CASPTGNTEAFF
abundance: .; len: 17; v_gene: TRBV30; CDR3aa: CAWRAADTSLTPHGYTF
abundance: .; len: 17; v_gene: TRBV5-1; CDR3aa: CASSLGLAGVGTDTQYF
abundance: .; len: 14; v_gene: TRBV27; CDR3aa: CASSARGASYEQYF
abundance: .; len: 16; v_gene: TRBV15; CDR3aa: CATSSPGQGAYNEQFF
abundance: .; len: 15; v_gene: TRBV9; CDR3aa: CASSVQGNEGYEQFF
abundance: .; len: 16; v_gene: TRBV25-1; CDR3aa: CASPMAGGDIPYEQYF
abundance: .; len: 15; v_gene: TRBV12-5; CDR3aa: CASGLGQASTDTQYF
abundance: once; len: 16; v_gene: TRBV19; CDR3aa: CASSIRGSPTYNEQFF
abundance: .; len: 14; v_gene: TRBV27; CDR3aa: CASSSLYSNQPQHF
abundance: .; len: 14; v_gene: TRBV9; CDR3aa: CASSVGLIYNEQFF
abundance: .; len: 15; v_gene: TRBV7-2; CDR3aa: CASSFDATLGNTIYF
abundance: .; len: 13; v_gene: TRBV30; CDR3aa: CAWRKAGVREQYF
abundance: .; len: 14; v_gene: TRBV7-6; CDR3aa: CASSFGTRTYEQYF
abundance: .; len: 15; v_gene: TRBV6-6; CDR3aa: CASSLGTGSSYEQYF
abundance: .; len: 15; v_gene: TRBV5-4; CDR3aa: CASNSLGTGAGEQYF
abundance: .; len: 16; v_gene: TRBV4-3; CDR3aa: CASSQEVAGGALEQYF
abundance: .; len: 13; v_gene: TRBV19; CDR3aa: CASSSSLWEKLFF
abundance: .; len: 12; v_gene: TRBV7-9; CDR3aa: CASSYDYHEQYF
abundance: .; len: 14; v_gene: TRBV29-1; CDR3aa: CSVVWRQGSDEQYF
abundance: .; len: 17; v_gene: TRBV7-9; CDR3aa: CASSPTPGAGVVNEQFF
abundance: .; len: 16; v_gene: TRBV28; CDR3aa: CATLDISPPSTDTQYF
abundance: .; len: 16; v_gene: TRBV4-2; CDR3aa: CASSQDLLDLSYEQYF
abundance: once; len: 16; v_gene: TRBV6-6; CDR3aa: CASSYSQGVAKNIQYF
abundance: .; len: 15; v_gene: TRBV4-1; CDR3aa: CASSRMGGGADTQYF
abundance: once; len: 15; v_gene: TRBV5-6; CDR3aa: CASSLWTSGTEEQFF
abundance: .; len: 14; v_gene: TRBV7-9; CDR3aa: CASSGKDLFEKLFF
abundance: .; len: 17; v_gene: TRBV4-3; CDR3aa: CASSQTFGGFSGNTIYF
abundance: .; len: 17; v_gene: TRBV11-2; CDR3aa: CASSPTGTKRSTDTQYF
abundance: .; len: 12; v_gene: TRBV29-1; CDR3aa: CSVETISYEQYF
abundance: .; len: 15; v_gene: TRBV4-1; CDR3aa: CASSQERAGGDTQYF
abundance: .; len: 16; v_gene: TRBV29-1; CDR3aa: CSVGGVIRDYNNEQFF
abundance: .; len: 15; v_gene: TRBV28; CDR3aa: CASSPRPLNHQPQHF
abundance: once; len: 14; v_gene: TRBV29-1; CDR3aa: CSVVRVDSYNEQFF
abundance: .; len: 16; v_gene: TRBV6-5; CDR3aa: CASSSQGGRPGYEQYF
abundance: .; len: 18; v_gene: TRBV29-1; CDR3aa: CSVGLAGGSILAKNIQYF
abundance: .; len: 13; v_gene: TRBV25-1; CDR3aa: CASSGLADTEAFF
abundance: .; len: 14; v_gene: TRBV21-1; CDR3aa: CASSRGDNWYGYTF
abundance: .; len: 15; v_gene: TRBV7-9; CDR3aa: CASSFSSSFIWEQFF
abundance: .; len: 15; v_gene: TRBV9; CDR3aa: CASSVGSSSGNTIYF
abundance: .; len: 15; v_gene: TRBV5-8; CDR3aa: CASSVDRGTNEKLFF
abundance: .; len: 11; v_gene: TRBV7-9; CDR3aa: CASSRGEKLFF
abundance: once; len: 13; v_gene: TRBV19; CDR3aa: CASSIVITGELFF
abundance: .; len: 19; v_gene: TRBV7-8; CDR3aa: CASSFPRLEDGTVHYEQYF
abundance: .; len: 16; v_gene: TRBV5-4; CDR3aa: CASSRTQNRETTEAFF
abundance: .; len: 15; v_gene: TRBV4-3; CDR3aa: CASSQEASGFYEQYF
abundance: .; len: 17; v_gene: TRBV5-1; CDR3aa: CASSLGGQGSTQETQYF
abundance: .; len: 16; v_gene: TRBV7-3; CDR3aa: CASSLGTSGRGETQYF